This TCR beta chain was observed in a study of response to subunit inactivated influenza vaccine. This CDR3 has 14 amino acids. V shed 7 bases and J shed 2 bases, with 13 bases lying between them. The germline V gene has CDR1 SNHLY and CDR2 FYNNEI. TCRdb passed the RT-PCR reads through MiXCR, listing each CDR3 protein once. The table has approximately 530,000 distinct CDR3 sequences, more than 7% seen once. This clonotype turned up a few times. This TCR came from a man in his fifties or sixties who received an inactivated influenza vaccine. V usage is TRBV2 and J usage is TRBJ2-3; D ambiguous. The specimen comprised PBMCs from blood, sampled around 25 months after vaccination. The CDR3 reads CASNPLLFTDTQYF. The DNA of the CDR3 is TGTGCCAGCAATCCTCTTCTTTTCACAGATACGCAGTATTTT.